The 22 T cell receptor beta chains listed next were all sequenced from one sample in a study of T cell repertoires in cytomegalovirus infection. TCRdb used MiXCR to reprocess the reads, holding one entry per CDR3 protein. The data contain 350,000 to 550,000 distinct CDR3 sequences, about a third of them singletons. The specimen was PBMCs. All receptors derive from a human donor in good health (CMV status not recorded). Some clones in this sample may be carry-over from other donors' samples.

The chain recombines TRBV18 with TRBJ2-7; possible D gene TRBD1, 6 bases. Deletions cut 4 bases from V and 2 bases from J, with 15 bases between. The CDR3 runs 15 residues. Germline assignment: CDR1 KGHSH and CDR2 LQKENI. In nucleotides, the CDR3 is TGTGCCAGCTCACTCGAACAGGGCAATCCCTACGAGCAGTACTTC. Translation: CASSLEQGNPYEQYF.

This clonotype was counted a few times. This chain uses TRBV2 with TRBJ2-3; D might be TRBD2 (5 bases). The CDR3 runs 10 residues. CDR1 and CDR2 from the germline V gene are SNHLY and FYNNEI. V was shortened by 8 bases and J by 13 bases, with 13 bases between the two germline ends. DNA of the CDR3: TGTGCCAGCGAGGGTCTAGCAGAGTATTTT. Amino acids: CASEGLAEYF.

V gene TRBV27 combines with J gene TRBJ1-1, with D maybe TRBD1 (6 bases). Trimming removed 0 bases from V and 7 bases from J, with 9 bases in between. CDR1 and CDR2 from the germline V gene are MNHEY and SMNVEV (reference sequence). The CDR3 length is 13 residues. In DNA, the CDR3 is TGTGCCAGCAGTTTATCTTTCAGGGGTGAAGCTTTCTTT. It specifies CASSLSFRGEAFF.

This clonotype came up a few times. The rearrangement links TRBV5-1 to TRBJ1-1, with D possibly matching TRBD1 (6 bases). Germline V CDR1 and CDR2: SGHRS, YFSETQ. The CDR3 runs to 17 residues. The germline V and J ends were trimmed by 4 bases and 0 bases, with 19 bases remaining between them. CDR3 sequence reads: CASSGGPDRVMNTEAFF. CDR3 bases: TGCGCCAGCAGCGGGGGGCCGGACAGAGTCATGAACACTGAAGCTTTCTTT.

The rearrangement uses TRBV11-2 and TRBJ2-3, with TRBD2 matching 14 bases. CDR3 length: 17 amino acids. CDR1 and CDR2 from the germline V gene are SGHAT and FQNNGV. Trimming at V came to 0 bases and at J to 6 bases, leaving 5 bases not matched to a gene. CDR3 amino acids: CASSLDRTSGGMDTQYF. CDR3 DNA sequence: TGTGCCAGCAGCTTAGATCGGACTAGCGGGGGGATGGATACGCAGTATTTT.

This chain joins TRBV7-4 and TRBJ2-7; no definite D call. The CDR3 covers 12 residues. Trimming took off 3 bases at V and 4 bases at J, with 7 bases between the two ends. Germline V lookup: CDR1 SGHVT, CDR2 SQSDAQ. In DNA, the CDR3 is TGTGCCAGCAGCTTCGAGACTTACGAGCAGTACTTC. It yields the protein CASSFETYEQYF.

This clonotype has more than one count but fewer than ten. The chain links TRBV18 to TRBJ1-4; a possible D gene is TRBD1 (6 bases). Germline V gene data show CDR1 as KGHSH and CDR2 as LQKENI. The CDR3 loop spans 14 amino acids. The V end was cut by 3 bases, the J end by 5 bases, with 10 bases between. In DNA, the CDR3 is TGTGCCAGCTCACCCAGCAGGGGAAATGAAAAACTGTTTTTT. Protein product: CASSPSRGNEKLFF. Filled out from reference TRBV18 and TRBJ1-4, the complete variable domain reads NAGVMQNPRHLVRRRGQEARLRCSPMKGHSHVYWYRQLPEEGLKFMVYLQKENIIDESGMPKERFSAEFPKEGPSILRIQQVVRGDSAAYFCASSPSRGNEKLFFGSGTQLSVL.

The chain couples TRBV6-6 to TRBJ2-1; maybe TRBD2 (6 bases). Germline V lookup: CDR1 MNHNY, CDR2 SVGAGI (reference sequence). The CDR3 covers 17 residues. Trimming took off 2 bases at V and 5 bases at J, with 19 bases between the two ends. CDR3 in DNA: TGTGCCAGCAGTTACGGGTTGAGACTAGGGGAGAACAATGAGCAGTTCTTC. It is translated as CASSYGLRLGENNEQFF.

This clonotype was seen many times. The chain joins TRBV7-8 to TRBJ2-1, with 7 bases matching TRBD2. The germline CDR1 and CDR2 sequences are SGHVS and FQNEAQ. Trimming removed 0 bases from V and 4 bases from J; junction bases left unmatched: 9. The CDR3 spans 17 residues. This CDR3 reads CASSLARASGPYNEQFF. The CDR3 region has the DNA TGTGCCAGCAGCTTAGCGCGTGCTAGCGGACCTTACAATGAGCAGTTCTTC.

This clonotype has a count of ten or more. The genes are TRBV7-2 and TRBJ2-7, with D possibly matching TRBD1 (6 bases). This CDR3 region has 13 residues. Germline V CDR1 and CDR2: SGHTA, FQGNSA. V lost 4 bases, J lost 6 bases, and 13 bases lay in between. CDR3 bases: TGTGCCAGCAGCTCATCACAGGGCGGCGAGCAGTACTTC. It translates to CASSSSQGGEQYF.

Many counts were recorded for this clonotype. The chain joins TRBV7-6 to TRBJ2-1; D might be TRBD1 (6 bases). V dropped 4 bases and J dropped 7 bases, with 8 bases sitting between them. The CDR3 loop spans 12 amino acids. Germline V gene lookup returns CDR1 SGHVS and CDR2 FNYEAQ. DNA of the CDR3: TGTGCCAGCAGCTCCACAGGGAATGAGCAGTTCTTC. This gives the protein CASSSTGNEQFF.

V gene TRBV5-1 combines with J gene TRBJ2-2, with 8 bases that match TRBD2. CDR1 SGHRS and CDR2 YFSETQ come from the germline V gene. This CDR3 is built from 15 residues. Unmatched junction bases numbered 3, after V lost 4 bases and J lost 1 base. CDR3: CASSQLAVNTGELFF. The CDR3 nucleotides read TGCGCCAGCAGCCAACTAGCGGTGAACACCGGGGAGCTGTTTTTT.

Concerning this clonotype: At one boundary the junction diverges from the germline segment, which might be a read error. The rearrangement uses TRBV19 and TRBJ2-1; D perhaps matches TRBD2 (5 bases). CDR3 length: 14 residues. The germline V gene encodes CDR1 LNHDA and CDR2 SQIVND (reference sequence). CDR3 region: CARSPQPSTVGKFF. CDR3 DNA: TGTGCCCGTAGTCCCCAGCCCTCCACTGTCGGGAAGTTCTTC. The whole variable domain, remainder taken from reference TRBV19 and TRBJ2-1, is DGGITQSPKYLFRKEGQNVTLSCEQNLNHDAMYWYRQDPGQGLRLIYYSQIVNDFQKGDIAEGYSVSREKKESFPLTVTSAQKNPTAFYLCARSPQPSTVGKFFGPGTRLTVL.

Only a few counts were recorded for this clonotype. This chain's CDR3 is CASSLWGGTDTQYF. In DNA, the CDR3 is TGTGCCAGCAGCTTGTGGGGGGGTACAGATACGCAGTATTTT. V is TRBV5-4 and J is TRBJ2-3; 7 bases align to TRBD2. Germline V lookup: CDR1 SGHNT, CDR2 YYREEE (reference sequence). This CDR3 is 14 amino acids long. The ends lost 1 base at V and 3 bases at J; junction bases unmatched: 2.

The J gene is TRBJ1-3, the V gene TRBV20-1; D is unresolved. This CDR3 contains 17 residues. Looked up from germline, CDR1 is DFQATT and CDR2 is SNEGSKA (reference sequence). V was cut by 2 bases and J by 0 bases, with 17 bases left in between. In DNA form, the CDR3 reads TGCAGTGCTAGATTCCGGGATTTGGAACTCTCTGGAAACACCATATATTTT. It translates to CSARFRDLELSGNTIYF.

A word on this clonotype: This may come from a read error, since a much larger clone is one base off. The conserved phenylalanine or tryptophan normally closing the CDR3 is absent here, so this likely arose from a read error. The chain is built from TRBV19 and TRBJ2-2; TRBD1 agrees at 7 bases. The CDR3 consists of 15 residues. The V segment lost 9 bases and the J segment 0 bases; nucleotides outside the gene matches: 7. Per the germline V gene, CDR1 is LNHDA and CDR2 is SQIVND (reference sequence). CDR3 protein: CASGTAPTNTGELFL. The CDR3 region has the DNA TGTGCCAGCGGGACAGCGCCAACGAACACCGGGGAGCTGTTTTTA.

Notes on this clonotype: One end of the junction varies from germline; a read error may be responsible. The J gene is TRBJ2-2, the V gene TRBV4-1; no firm D call. Germline CDR1 MGHRA, CDR2 YSYEKL. The CDR3 runs to 17 residues. CDR3 amino acids: CASSQAPVLKNTVELFF. CDR3 bases: TGCGCCAGCAGCCAAGCCCCCGTCCTTAAGAACACCGTGGAGCTGTTTTTT.

This sequence joins TRBV6-5 and TRBJ2-7; 9 bases map to TRBD1. This CDR3 has 16 amino acids. The V gene end was trimmed by 2 bases and the J gene end by 3 bases; junction bases not matched to a gene: 8. The germline V gene has CDR1 MNHEY and CDR2 SVGAGI. Written as DNA, the CDR3 is TGTGCCAGCAGTTACCTGGGGACAGGGAAGGTCTACGAGCAGTACTTC. Protein sequence: CASSYLGTGKVYEQYF.

This sequence joins TRBV5-4 and TRBJ1-2, with TRBD1 as a possible D gene (6 bases). V lost 4 bases to trimming and J lost 3 bases, with 16 bases between them. The CDR3 extends over 15 amino acids. Germline V gene sequence: CDR1 SGHNT, CDR2 YYREEE (reference sequence). CDR3 sequence reads: CASSPQGRTDYGYTF. CDR3 bases: TGTGCCAGCAGCCCACAGGGCAGAACGGACTATGGCTACACCTTC. Complete variable domain (other parts from reference TRBV5-4 and TRBJ1-2): ETGVTQSPTHLIKTRGQQVTLRCSSQSGHNTVSWYQQALGQGPQFIFQYYREEENGRGNFPPRFSGLQFPNYSSELNVNALELDDSALYLCASSPQGRTDYGYTFGSGTRLTVV.

The J gene is TRBJ2-7, the V gene TRBV29-1, with 9 bases matching TRBD1. The CDR3 sequence is 13 residues long. The junction had 5 bases not matched to a gene; V was cut back by 6 bases and J by 2 bases. Germline assignment: CDR1 SQVTM and CDR2 ANQGSEA. CDR3 DNA: TGCAGCGTCGAGGGACAGGGAGCCTACGAGCAGTACTTC. This gives the protein CSVEGQGAYEQYF.

This clonotype came up a few times. The chain carries TRBV28 and TRBJ1-5; D perhaps matches TRBD1 (5 bases). This CDR3 region has 15 residues. Germline assignment: CDR1 MDHEN and CDR2 SYDVKM. The V and J ends lost 7 bases and 5 bases respectively, with 18 bases between them. CDR3 in DNA: TGTGCCAGCACCTCTGGGGGGAATAGGGATCAGCCCCAGCATTTT. Protein product: CASTSGGNRDQPQHF.

CDR3 nucleotides: TGTGCCAGCAGTGAACGGTCAGTTCGCTACAATGAGCAGTTCTTC. Amino acid sequence: CASSERSVRYNEQFF. The rearrangement links TRBV6-1 to TRBJ2-1; D remains ambiguous. The germline CDR1 and CDR2 sequences are MNHNS and SASEGT. The germline V and J ends were trimmed by 2 bases and 3 bases, with 11 bases remaining between them. The CDR3 runs 15 residues.